The clone carrying this TCR beta chain occurred many times. The same CDR3 also results from other DNA sequences found in this sample. Using MiXCR, TCRdb reanalyzed the PCR reads. The data hold about 30,000 clones, with less than 25% observed a single time. Nobody among the patients had been given any treatment before thyroid surgery. This record belongs to a study of metastatic and nonmetastatic thyroid tumors. The wider study: Blood and tumor or nodule tissue repertoires from malignant and benign thyroid patients were compared.

The V end lost 10 bases, the J end lost 4 bases, and 12 bases lay between the germline ends. The CDR3 runs to 12 residues. Germline CDR1 reads MNHNS; CDR2 reads SASEGT. The sample was blood. The clonotype originates from a female donor with papillary thyroid cancer or a benign thyroid nodule (not recorded which). Some clones in this sample may be carry-over from other donors' samples. V is TRBV6-1 and J is TRBJ2-3; D is unresolved. CDR3: CATSTKADTQYF. CDR3 in DNA: TGTGCCACTTCCACGAAGGCAGATACGCAGTATTTT.